These T cell receptor beta chains were read from a single sample in a study of OX40 agonist ivuxolimab in advanced cancers. The assay was immunoSEQ multiplex PCR, and TCRdb's table has in-frame clones only and misses some. The sample lists 99,000 or so clones, approximately 95% occurring once. The sample consisted of CD4+ or CD8+ T cells sorted from blood, taken in a trial of the OX40 agonist ivuxolimab. The receptors derive from an adult with an advanced solid tumor such as melanoma, head and neck, liver or kidney cancer. CDR3s include the opening cysteine and the closing phenylalanine or tryptophan.

V: TRBV11-3; CDR3: CASSWGPLYVRTDTQYF
V: TRBV2; CDR3: CASSGPRLDGPTEAFF
V: TRBV5-4; CDR3: CASSSGKEWETQYF
V: TRBV9; CDR3: CASSVQGTPGTGELFF
V: TRBV7-7; CDR3: CASSLAEADTQYF
V: TRBV6-1; CDR3: CASRGPLNTEAFF
V: TRBV28; CDR3: CASSLPGTGEYGYTF
V: TRBV18; CDR3: CASSPPATGAYEQYF
V: TRBV5-1; CDR3: CASSIGLAGASEQFF
V: TRBV2; CDR3: CASSGRDRLYNSPLHF
V: TRBV19; CDR3: CASSIDRTYEQYF
V: TRBV7-2; CDR3: CASSPNRGPQETQYF
V: TRBV7-2; CDR3: CASSEGVGTQYF
V: TRBV11-3; CDR3: CASSPGHNTDTQYF
V: TRBV10-3; CDR3: CAIRAEGRLVSGANVLTF
V: TRBV19; CDR3: CASSGSGGPWELFF
V: TRBV21-1; CDR3: CASSNHLANCTDTQYF